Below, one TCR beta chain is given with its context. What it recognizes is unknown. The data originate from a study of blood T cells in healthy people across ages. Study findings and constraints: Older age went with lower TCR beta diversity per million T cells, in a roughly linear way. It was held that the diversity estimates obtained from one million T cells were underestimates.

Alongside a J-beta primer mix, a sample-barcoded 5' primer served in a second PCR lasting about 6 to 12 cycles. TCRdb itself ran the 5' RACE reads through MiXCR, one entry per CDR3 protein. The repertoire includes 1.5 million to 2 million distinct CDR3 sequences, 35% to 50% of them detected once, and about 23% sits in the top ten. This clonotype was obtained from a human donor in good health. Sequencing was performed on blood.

The CDR3 bases are TGTGCCAGCAGCCCGACAGGGGTCGGCAAGCAGTACTTC. Translated: CASSPTGVGKQYF. This chain joins TRBV3-1 and TRBJ2-7; 8 bases line up with TRBD1. V lost 4 bases to trimming and J lost 8 bases; unmatched junction nucleotides: 7. This CDR3 spans 13 amino acids. The V gene's germline CDR1 is LGHDT and CDR2 YNNKEL (reference sequence).